This record covers a single TCR beta chain. Cohorts were determined from participant-reported clinical history. Recovered participants had two consecutive negative NP/OP PCR tests, healthcare professional clearance, or symptom resolution. Using immunoSEQ multiplex PCR, the repertoire was profiled, and TCRdb retains in-frame clones only, with some absent. This sample has 150,000 to 250,000 clones, with 80% to 85% found just once. The record originates from a study of blood T cell repertoires in COVID-19. V was trimmed by 1 base and J by 4 bases, leaving 13 bases between them. The CDR3 consists of 15 residues. Germline V CDR1 and CDR2: KGHSH, LQKENI.

The sequence derives from a man aged 35 to 55 who had recovered from COVID-19. The specimen was PBMCs or T cells enriched from blood (not recorded which). The chain employs TRBV18 and TRBJ2-5, with a possible D match to TRBD2 (6 bases). The CDR3 nucleotides read TGTGCCAGCTCACCACTACCGGGGGTAGGAGAGACCCAGTACTTC. Its translation is CASSPLPGVGETQYF. The full variable domain, its missing parts supplied by reference TRBV18 and TRBJ2-5, is NAGVMQNPRHLVRRRGQEARLRCSPMKGHSHVYWYRQLPEEGLKFMVYLQKENIIDESGMPKERFSAEFPKEGPSILRIQQVVRGDSAAYFCASSPLPGVGETQYFGPGTRLLVL.